This T cell receptor (beta chain) appears in the sequencing data of a study of T cell repertoires in cytomegalovirus infection. Study background: Selected CMV epitopes included recently identified HLA-C-restricted ones as well as well-studied HLA-B-restricted ones. It can be stated that public TCR beta signatures indicated CMV infection as well as a matching HLA type.

This clonotype was counted between two and nine times. What it binds is unknown. TCRdb independently ran MiXCR on the reads; one entry per CDR3 protein. The sample includes 80,000 to 90,000 distinct CDR3 sequences, around half of them seen just once. The CDR3 runs to 14 residues. Germline V gene lookup returns CDR1 SEHNR and CDR2 FQNEAQ (reference sequence). V shed 5 bases, J shed 4 bases, and the junction held 5 bases outside the gene matches. The chain carries TRBV7-9 and TRBJ1-5, with 7 positions matching TRBD1. Here the sequenced sample was CD8+ T cells from cultured PBMCs, taken from culture after CMV antigen stimulation. The receptor's source is a human donor in good health (CMV status not recorded). Some clones in this sample may be carry-over from other donors' samples. CDR3 nucleotides: TGTGCCAGCAGCAGAGACAGGGTGAATCAGCCCCAGCATTTT. It encodes CASSRDRVNQPQHF.